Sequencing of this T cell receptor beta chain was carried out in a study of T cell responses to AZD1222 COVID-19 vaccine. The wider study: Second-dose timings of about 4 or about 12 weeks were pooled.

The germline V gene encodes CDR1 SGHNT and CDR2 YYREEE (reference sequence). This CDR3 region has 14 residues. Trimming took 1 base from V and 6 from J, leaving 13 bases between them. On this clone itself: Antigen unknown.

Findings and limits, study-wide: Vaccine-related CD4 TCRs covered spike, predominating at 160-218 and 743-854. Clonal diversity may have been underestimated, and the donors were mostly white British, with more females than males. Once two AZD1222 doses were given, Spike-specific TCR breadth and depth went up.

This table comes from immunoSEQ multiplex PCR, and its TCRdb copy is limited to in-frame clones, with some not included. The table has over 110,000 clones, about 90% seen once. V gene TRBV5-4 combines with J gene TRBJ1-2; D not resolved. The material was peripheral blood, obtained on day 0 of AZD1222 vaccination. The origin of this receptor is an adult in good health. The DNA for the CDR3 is TGTGCCAGCAGCTTGTTCGCCGGCTCGAATGGCTACACCTTC. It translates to CASSLFAGSNGYTF.